This T cell receptor (beta chain) came from a study of blood T cell repertoires in COVID-19. Study background: COVID-19 samples from acute and convalescent phases originated in the United States, Italy and Spain. T cells, B-cell-depleted T cells, or PBMCs provided the cDNA or gDNA that served as material.

Produced via immunoSEQ multiplex PCR; TCRdb's table is partial and in-frame only. The top ten clones hold approximately 1.5% of a sample with 400,000 or so clones, 75% to 90% of them seen once. This CDR3 spans 14 amino acids. Trimming pared 1 base from V and 1 base from J, leaving 8 bases between. The V gene's germline CDR1 is SGHRS and CDR2 YFSETQ. V gene TRBV5-1 combines with J gene TRBJ1-2; D gene uncertain. This receptor was identified in a woman aged 40 to 49 with COVID-19, enrolled during active disease. The sample was peripheral blood. The CDR3 here is CASSLSGRNYGYTF. CDR3 nucleotide sequence: TGCGCCAGCAGCTTGTCAGGTCGTAACTATGGCTACACCTTC.